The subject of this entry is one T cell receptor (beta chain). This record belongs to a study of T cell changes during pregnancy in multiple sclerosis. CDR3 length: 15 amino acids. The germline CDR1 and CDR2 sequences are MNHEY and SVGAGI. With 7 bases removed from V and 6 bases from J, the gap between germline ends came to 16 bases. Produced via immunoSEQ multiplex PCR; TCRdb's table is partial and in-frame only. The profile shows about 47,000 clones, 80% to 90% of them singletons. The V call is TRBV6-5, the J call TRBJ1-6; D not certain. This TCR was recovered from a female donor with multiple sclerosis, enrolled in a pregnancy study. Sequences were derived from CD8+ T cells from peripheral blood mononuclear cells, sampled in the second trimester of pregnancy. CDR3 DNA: TGTGCCAGCACCTATGGGGAGACCCTTAATTCACCCCTCCACTTT. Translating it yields CASTYGETLNSPLHF.